Reported below is one TCR beta chain. The antigen it recognizes is unknown. There are no base qualities to consult, and no much larger clone falls within one base. This entry comes from a study of cytomegalovirus exposure and HLA in healthy donors (dated by TCRdb to about 2017). In the study overall: According to an earlier analysis of 550 to 700 of the donors, some 170 million T cells yielded roughly 110 million unique TCR beta sequences and about 300 Gb of sequence data. An early release that covered fewer than 750 HLA-typed donors contained 300 to 350 gigabases of sequencing data and tens of millions of unique TCR sequences. Among the approximately 430 genotyped donors, approximately 76% belonged to the genetic ancestry cluster associated with self-reported Caucasian donors. The study was designed to test whether signatures of past pathogen exposure could be identified by cataloging public T cell receptors. The study profiled the T cell repertoires of 666 subjects by immunosequencing and related them to cytomegalovirus serostatus. A separate validation cohort of 90 to 150 different subjects was used in addition to the 666-subject first cohort. To predict cytomegalovirus infection status, the study brought together high-throughput TCR immunosequencing, statistical association of individual TCRs with disease status, and machine learning. To study patterns of TCR occurrence, a later analysis re-analyzed previously published TCR beta repertoires from 600 to 750 donors and added high-resolution HLA genotyping. The later analysis used no new phenotypic data to find candidate immune exposures, relying instead on TCR beta sequences and their occurrence across donors. An earlier analysis of approximately 640 of the donors applied high-throughput TCR beta sequencing to assess whether each TCR beta V gene segment acted as functional or pseudogenic. Alongside the repertoire data, information on donor age, sex, ethnicity and CMV serostatus was compiled. A later genetic analysis used genome-wide SNP genotypes for about 65% of the roughly 670 donors, treating that subset as a discovery cohort. All discovery cohort repertoires had been generated on a single sequencing platform. Class I and class II HLA loci were covered by the typing at four-digit resolution. The number of typed donors differed by locus: about 629-630 for A, B, C, DRB1 and DQB1; 500 to 550 for DQA1; some 590 for DPA1; and around 490 for DPB1. A handful of DR-DQ haplotypes were handled as single units for association and clustering because linkage in the cohort was strong. Among 350 to 400 genotyped donors of the cohort, an average of around 240,000 unique TCR beta nucleotide sequences were sequenced per donor, roughly 18% of them non-productive.

In total, roughly 670 healthy bone marrow donors made up the cohort. At the time of sampling, all cohort members were nominally healthy, though unrecorded immune exposures were likely present. The donor tested CMV seronegative, placing the donor among the 350 to 400 seronegative members of the cohort. A peripheral blood sample was collected from each donor, and TCR beta sequencing was performed on peripheral blood mononuclear cells. The Qiagen DNeasy Blood Extraction Kit was used to extract genomic DNA from the blood cell samples. General findings and caveats noted by the study authors: While some public TCRs were present in many individuals, most TCR sequences turned up only very rarely across donors. Linkage disequilibrium might explain the correlated functional status among segregating V segments, but an unknown experimental factor could not be ruled out. The presence/absence analyses assumed that sequencing depth was roughly uniform across donors, and that assumption may not be true. A cluster of highly shared sequence variants was judged likely to be a technical artifact of the sequencing pipeline. A total of 150 or so TCR beta chains were listed by the study as associated with cytomegalovirus. Cytomegalovirus status was reported to be diagnosed by the classifier with high specificity and sensitivity in both the original and validation cohorts. Several of the top co-occurrence clusters appeared to be linked to parvovirus B19, influenza, CMV and Epstein-Barr virus, according to a later analysis. In a later genetic analysis, fewer N-insertions in productive TCRs were reported among donors in an Asian-associated ancestry cluster than the roughly 700-donor mean. In vitro tests confirmed that three of the cytomegalovirus-associated TCR beta chains recognize cytomegalovirus antigens. In a later analysis, TCR association rates were found to vary across HLA loci, with the most associated TCRs seen for DRB1 alleles and the fewest for HLA-C alleles. Immune exposure information for the cohort was limited to CMV serostatus. In a later analysis, HLA-associated TCR beta chains were found to be more clonally expanded and to have lower generation probabilities than equally common non-associated chains. In a later genetic analysis, a missense DCLRE1C variant was associated with V-gene and J-gene trimming of TCR beta chains, and the association was replicated in an independent cohort. HLA typing was unavailable for some donors at each locus, so association tests used only the typed subset. The earlier analysis of about 600 of the donors excluded seventeen rarely observed V segments, including chromosome 9 orphons, because counts were too low. When HLA alleles, especially DR and DQ, strongly co-occurred, TCR associations were difficult to assign to individual alleles. The cohort was sequenced for TCR beta chains only, and without alpha or paired-chain data the features that could be detected were limited. In an earlier analysis of 587 of the donors, most TCR beta V segments appeared in productive rearrangements about 90% or about 30% of the time, broadly matching IMGT annotations. The 87-base-pair reads could not distinguish some IMGT-functional V segments, including TRBV6-2 and TRBV6-3, so those segments were excluded. The authors suggested that the approach could potentially be extended to other disease states and immunological phenotypes. Specific HLA alleles were associated with about 17,000 TCR beta sequences at a false discovery rate of 0.05 in a later analysis. In a later analysis, most CMV-associated TCR beta chains were found to appear HLA-restricted, with HLA associations seemingly driven largely by CMV exposure. A further reported finding was that TCR beta sequences accurately predicted the HLA-A and HLA-B alleles for most subjects in the first cohort.

The CDR3 goes from the cysteine to the phenylalanine over 15 residues. The DNA shown is the 45-base CDR3, in frame from base 1. Clipping removes 2 bases from V and 4 bases from J, with 6 as the unmatched junction base count. According to the germline V gene (reference sequence), CDR1 reads LNHNV and CDR2 reads YYDKDF. Library method: the immunoSEQ multiplex PCR assay. A mixture of 60 forward primers for TCR Vbeta segments and 13 reverse primers for TCR Jbeta segments was used in the multiplex PCR. A multiplex PCR assay on genomic DNA amplified the CDR3 region of rearranged TCR beta genes. Amplified TCR beta libraries were sequenced as 87-base-pair reads on the Illumina HiSeq System. On the authors' methods: In a later analysis, roughly 80 million unique TCR beta chains were counted across the 690 or so repertoires, and some 10 million of these chains were shared by at least two donors. A nearest-neighbor algorithm error-corrected the raw reads and collapsed the reads into unique sequences, merging closely related sequences to remove PCR and sequencing errors. V, D and J gene segments were assigned by aligning CDR3 sequences to IMGT reference sequences. For a sequence to be retained, a match of at least six nucleotides to both a V gene segment and a J gene segment was required. A rearrangement counted as productive if the CDR3 had no stop codons and remained in frame with V and J, and every other rearrangement counted as non-productive. CDR3 was defined by IMGT convention, running from the second conserved V-encoded cysteine to the conserved J-encoded phenylalanine. In an earlier analysis of 587 of the donors, sequences lacking an unambiguous match to a single V gene segment were excluded. In an earlier analysis of almost 600 of the donors, a V segment was called functional when productive rearrangements were above 56.7%, and segregating when the standard deviation between donors exceeded 5%. A statistical classification framework was developed to diagnose cytomegalovirus status using the catalog of TCR beta chain sequences. In a later analysis, V and J genes were assigned by comparing TCR nucleotide sequences against IMGT/GENE-DB human TR gene sequences. A later analysis assigned CDR3 sequences and most-parsimonious VDJ recombination scenarios with the TCRdist pipeline. In a later analysis, each TCR beta chain was defined by its CDR3 amino acid sequence together with its V-gene family, and reads without a unique V-gene family were excluded. A later analysis removed 600 or so highly shared, low-generation-probability nucleotide sequences to deal with suspected cross-contamination and a sequencing artifact. In a later analysis, a clonal expansion index for each public chain was calculated from normalized within-repertoire ranks of inferred template counts. Generation probabilities in a later analysis came from a VDJ recombination model fitted to out-of-frame rearrangements, and those results were checked against IGoR. A later analysis scored TCR-TCR, TCR-HLA and TCR-CMV co-occurrence with hypergeometric tests, applying a repertoire-size bias correction to TCR pairs. A later analysis estimated false discovery rates by permuting HLA or CMV assignments 20 times. In a later analysis, co-occurring TCRs were grouped using DBSCAN, with TCRdist sequence similarity added in when clustering inside HLA-allele-positive subsets. Co-occurrence clustering excluded repertoires with fewer than 30,000 or more than 120,000 public chains, plus five with anomalous nucleotide sharing. This is the immuneACCESS table as TCRdb keeps it, with only in-frame sequences that have V and J called. A part of the clones is gone; compared with another copy, unresolved V genes explain less than half, and the rest is unexplained. V and J calls and clone size are copied from that table; D and trimming were computed from the DNA. The sample table contains about 110,000 clones; only one count was recorded for 65% to 85% of them. 2% to 2.5% of the sample rests with the top ten.

The sequence derives from a man younger than 40 in good health and CMV-seronegative. The specimen was PBMCs. The chain links TRBV15 with TRBJ2-7, and 9 junction bases match TRBD1. The DNA reads as follows: TGTGCCACCAGCAGAATTTTGGGACAGGGTTACGAGCAGTACTTC. Its protein is CATSRILGQGYEQYF.